The 28 T cell receptor beta chains below were found in one sample sequenced in a study of OX40 agonist ivuxolimab in advanced cancers. Generated by immunoSEQ multiplex PCR, the TCRdb table keeps only in-frame clones and is missing some. The table has more than 20,000 clones, around 76% seen once. This specimen was CD4+ or CD8+ T cells sorted from blood, taken in a trial of the OX40 agonist ivuxolimab. These receptors were taken from an adult with an advanced solid tumor such as melanoma, head and neck, liver or kidney cancer.

CDR3 amino acids: CASSQDKGDTQYF. CDR3 bases: TGCGCCAGCAGCCAAGATAAGGGAGACACGCAGTATTTT. The chain combines TRBV4-3 with TRBJ2-3; D may be TRBD2 (5 bases). V gave up 0 bases and J gave up 9 bases, with 10 bases separating them. Germline CDR1 is LGHNA and CDR2 is YSLEER. The CDR3 contains 13 residues.

The chain has TRBV2 and TRBJ1-6, with 7 bases identical to TRBD1. V shed 4 bases, J shed 10 bases, and the junction held 7 bases outside the gene matches. The germline gives CDR1 SNHLY, CDR2 FYNNEI. This CDR3 contains 14 residues. CDR3 nucleotides: TGTGCCAGCAGTGCAGAGGGGGCGGGATCACCCCTCCACTTT. Translation gives CASSAEGAGSPLHF.

The genes are TRBV6-1 and TRBJ1-1; perhaps TRBD1 as D (5 bases). Trimming stripped 5 bases from V and 1 base from J, with 11 bases between. This CDR3 contains 14 residues. CDR1 and CDR2 (germline): MNHNS, SASEGT. The CDR3 DNA reads TGTGCCAGCAGTTCACGACAGCGGAACACTGAAGCTTTCTTT. Translated: CASSSRQRNTEAFF.

The CDR3, as DNA: TGTGCCAGTAGTATCCAGCGGGGCTCCTACAATGAGCAGTTCTTC. Encoded protein: CASSIQRGSYNEQFF. The gene calls are TRBV19 and TRBJ2-1, with 7 positions matching TRBD2. Trimming at V came to 3 bases and at J to 0 bases, leaving 2 bases not matched to a gene. This CDR3 contains 15 residues. Germline loops: CDR1 LNHDA, CDR2 SQIVND (reference sequence).

The chain is built from TRBV29-1 and TRBJ1-1, with D unclear. The CDR3 length is 12 residues. CDR1 is SQVTM, CDR2 ANQGSEA, per germline. Trimming left V 6 bases short and J 1 base short, with 9 bases between. The CDR3 DNA sequence: TGCAGCGTACGGGAGGGGAACACTGAAGCTTTCTTT. This codes for CSVREGNTEAFF.

The chain carries TRBV18 and TRBJ2-1, with D perhaps matching TRBD1 (6 bases). The CDR3 is made up of 14 amino acids. Germline-derived CDR1 and CDR2 are KGHSH and LQKENI. V gave up 6 bases and J gave up 3 bases, with 12 bases separating them. The CDR3 region is CASSFDRHYNEQFF. For the CDR3, the DNA is TGTGCCAGCTCCTTCGACAGGCACTACAATGAGCAGTTCTTC. The complete variable domain, with remaining parts taken from reference TRBV18 and TRBJ2-1, reads NAGVMQNPRHLVRRRGQEARLRCSPMKGHSHVYWYRQLPEEGLKFMVYLQKENIIDESGMPKERFSAEFPKEGPSILRIQQVVRGDSAAYFCASSFDRHYNEQFFGPGTRLTVL.

A word on this clone: The junction does not match germline at one end; this may be a read error. The rearrangement joins TRBV7-7 to TRBJ2-1, with D possibly being TRBD1 or TRBD2 (5 bases each). Germline V lookup: CDR1 SSHAT, CDR2 FNYEAQ (reference sequence). The CDR3 runs 14 residues. DNA of the CDR3: TGTGCTAGCAGCTTTGGGGACGGCTACAATGAGCAGTTCTTC. Translating it yields CASSFGDGYNEQFF. Full variable domain (remainder filled in from reference TRBV7-7 and TRBJ2-1): GAGVSQSPRYKVTKRGQDVTLRCDPISSHATLYWYQQALGQGPEFLTYFNYEAQPDKSGLPSDRFSAERPEGSISTLTIQRTEQRDSAMYRCASSFGDGYNEQFFGPGTRLTVL.

The DNA of the CDR3 is TGTGCCAGCAGCTTTCGACAGGGCGCAGGCACAGATACGCAGTATTTT. Encoded protein: CASSFRQGAGTDTQYF. The V and J genes are TRBV7-2 and TRBJ2-3; 7 bases are shared with TRBD1. The germline V gene has CDR1 SGHTA and CDR2 FQGNSA. V lost 3 bases and J lost 1; bases outside the gene matches: 7. The CDR3 consists of 16 residues.

The chain uses TRBV12-5 and TRBJ1-1; D is uncertain. Germline V CDR1 and CDR2: LGHNT, FRNRAP. The CDR3 sequence is 15 residues long. V was shortened by 5 bases and J by 5 bases, with 18 bases between the two germline ends. CDR3: CASGPPGAGRTEAFF. DNA of the CDR3: TGTGCTAGTGGTCCACCAGGCGCTGGGAGAACTGAAGCTTTCTTT.

This clone was seen once. This sequence joins TRBV10-3 and TRBJ2-1; 7 nucleotides agree with TRBD2. Germline V lookup: CDR1 ENHRY, CDR2 SYGVKD. J gave up 3 bases and V 3 bases, and 5 bases lay outside the gene matches. This CDR3 has 15 residues. DNA of the CDR3: TGTGCCATCAGTGAAAAGCTAGCGGACTACAATGAGCAGTTCTTC. Translation gives CAISEKLADYNEQFF.

V is TRBV7-3 and J is TRBJ2-1; 9 bases match TRBD2. Germline V gene lookup returns CDR1 SGHTA and CDR2 FQGTGA. V lost 2 bases, J lost 8 bases, and 4 bases stayed unmatched. The CDR3 is 14 amino acids. As DNA, the CDR3 is TGTGCCAGCAGCTTAGGCGGGACTAGCTATGAGCAGTTCTTC. Amino acids: CASSLGGTSYEQFF.

This rearrangement joins TRBV11-2 to TRBJ2-3, with 7 bases aligning to TRBD2. The CDR3 has 19 amino acids. V shed 1 base, J shed 2 bases, and the junction held 15 bases outside the gene matches. Germline CDR1 is SGHAT and CDR2 is FQNNGV. In DNA, the CDR3 is TGTGCCAGCAGCTTAGTTGCAAGCGGGGTAAAATCCTTCACAGATACGCAGTATTTT. Protein product: CASSLVASGVKSFTDTQYF. Supplemented by reference TRBV11-2 and TRBJ2-3, the full variable domain reads EAGVAQSPRYKIIEKRQSVAFWCNPISGHATLYWYQQILGQGPKLLIQFQNNGVVDDSQLPKDRFSAERLKGVDSTLKIQPAKLEDSAVYLCASSLVASGVKSFTDTQYFGPGTRLTVL.

This clone is medium-sized by share. This sequence joins TRBV10-3 and TRBJ2-2, with a weak D call TRBD1 (6 bases). The germline gives CDR1 ENHRY, CDR2 SYGVKD. There are 14 residues in the CDR3. V was trimmed by 8 bases and J by 6 bases, leaving 16 bases between them. The DNA for the CDR3 is TGTGCCATCGGGACAAACGTACAGTCCGGGGAGCTGTTTTTT. Translated: CAIGTNVQSGELFF.

The chain combines TRBV9 with TRBJ2-1, with 10 bases identical to TRBD2. The CDR3 sequence is 18 residues long. Trimming removed 3 bases from V and 1 base from J; junction bases left unmatched: 10. Germline CDR1 is SGDLS and CDR2 is YYNGEE. The chain's CDR3 is CASSAGLAPGGSYNEQFF. Written as DNA, the CDR3 is TGTGCCAGCAGCGCGGGACTAGCGCCGGGAGGGTCCTACAATGAGCAGTTCTTC.

The CDR3 coding sequence is TGTGCCAGCAGGACCGGGACAGTTTCCTACGAGCAGTACTTC. It yields the protein CASRTGTVSYEQYF. V is TRBV2 and J is TRBJ2-7; 7 nucleotides align to TRBD1. CDR3 size: 14 residues. CDR1 and CDR2 (germline): SNHLY, FYNNEI. Trimming took 6 bases from V and 1 from J; bases not matched to a gene: 6.

The rearrangement links TRBV5-4 to TRBJ1-1, with D unclear. V was shortened by 1 base and J by 5 bases, with 12 bases between the two germline ends. CDR3 length equals 14 residues. Germline-derived CDR1 and CDR2 are SGHNT and YYREEE (reference sequence). This CDR3 is CASSLRQGRTEAFF. As DNA, the CDR3 is TGTGCCAGCAGCTTGCGACAAGGACGGACTGAAGCTTTCTTT.

The chain joins TRBV11-1 to TRBJ1-1, with TRBD1 as a possible D gene (6 bases). The CDR3 has 15 residues. Germline-derived CDR1 and CDR2 are SGHAT and FQDESV (reference sequence). Trimming took off 3 bases at V and 4 bases at J, with 15 bases between the two ends. The CDR3 loop is CASSFGLGAGTEAFF. CDR3 sequence (DNA): TGTGCCAGCAGCTTTGGGTTGGGGGCCGGCACTGAAGCTTTCTTT.

The chain joins TRBV9 to TRBJ2-5; the D is unclear. From germline, CDR1 is SGDLS and CDR2 YYNGEE. V lost 0 bases and J 5 bases, leaving 11 bases between the germline ends. This CDR3 region has 14 residues. The CDR3 DNA is TGTGCCAGCAGCGTAGGAGTGGCGAGGGAGACCCAGTACTTC. Translated, it gives CASSVGVARETQYF.

The gene calls are TRBV11-3 and TRBJ2-1, with unresolved D. Trimming pared 3 bases from V and 6 bases from J, leaving 18 bases between. CDR3 size: 16 residues. Germline-derived CDR1 and CDR2 are SGHNT and YENEEA. The CDR3 nucleotides are TGTGCCAGCAGCTTGTCCGGGTCCACCGTGTCCAATGAGCAGTTCTTC. Its protein is CASSLSGSTVSNEQFF. Drawing the rest from reference TRBV11-3 and TRBJ2-1, the complete variable domain is EAGVVQSPRYKIIEKKQPVAFWCNPISGHNTLYWYLQNLGQGPELLIRYENEEAVDDSQLPKDRFSAERLKGVDSTLKIQPAELGDSAVYLCASSLSGSTVSNEQFFGPGTRLTVL.

This chain links TRBV19 with TRBJ2-6; TRBD1 aligns across 7 bases. The CDR3 runs to 16 residues. Trimming took 2 bases from V and 5 from J; bases not matched to a gene: 6. The germline CDR1 and CDR2 sequences are LNHDA and SQIVND (reference sequence). The DNA for the CDR3 is TGTGCCAGTAGTATACAGGGGGAAAGGTGGGCCAACGTCCTGACTTTC. It is translated as CASSIQGERWANVLTF.

The chain carries TRBV18 and TRBJ2-3; 8 bases line up with TRBD2. The CDR3 covers 16 residues. The germline CDR1 and CDR2 sequences are KGHSH and LQKENI. Trimming cost V 6 bases and J 3 bases; bases outside gene matches: 11. The CDR3 sequence is CASSLLVSGETDTQYF. As DNA, the CDR3 is TGTGCCAGCTCGCTATTAGTTAGCGGGGAAACAGATACGCAGTATTTT.

The chain is built from TRBV5-6 and TRBJ1-3; D ambiguous. Germline V lookup: CDR1 SGHDT, CDR2 YYEEEE. The CDR3 covers 14 residues. V lost 0 bases and J lost 0, with 4 bases in between. The CDR3 bases are TGTGCCAGCAGCTTGGTCAGCTCTGGAAACACCATATATTTT. Protein: CASSLVSSGNTIYF.

The chain has TRBV18 and TRBJ2-7; D perhaps matches TRBD1 (5 bases). The V gene lost 5 bases and the J gene lost 3 bases, with 11 bases spanning the gap. The CDR3 totals 13 residues. Germline V CDR1 and CDR2: KGHSH, LQKENI. CDR3 sequence (DNA): TGTGCCAGCTCAACAGGCACCGTCTACGAGCAGTACTTC. It codes for CASSTGTVYEQYF. Drawing the rest from reference TRBV18 and TRBJ2-7, the complete variable domain is NAGVMQNPRHLVRRRGQEARLRCSPMKGHSHVYWYRQLPEEGLKFMVYLQKENIIDESGMPKERFSAEFPKEGPSILRIQQVVRGDSAAYFCASSTGTVYEQYFGPGTRLTVT.

This clone was counted only a few times. This rearrangement joins TRBV19 to TRBJ1-2; unclear D gene. With 1 base removed from V and 4 bases from J, the gap between germline ends came to 7 bases. CDR3 length equals 13 residues. CDR1 LNHDA and CDR2 SQIVND come from the germline V gene (reference sequence). The CDR3 region is CASSIGQIYGYTF. CDR3 nucleotides: TGTGCCAGTAGTATAGGGCAGATCTATGGCTACACCTTC.

The table lists this clone with a count of one. The V gene is TRBV5-4, the J gene TRBJ2-3; 12 bases are a match to TRBD2. CDR1 and CDR2 (germline): SGHNT, YYREEE (reference sequence). Trimming at V came to 10 bases and at J to 4 bases, leaving 7 bases not matched to a gene. This CDR3 is 14 amino acids long. The CDR3 loop is CACQLAGGPDTQYF. CDR3 in DNA: TGTGCCTGCCAACTAGCGGGGGGACCAGATACGCAGTATTTT. Full variable domain (rest looked up from reference TRBV5-4 and TRBJ2-3): ETGVTQSPTHLIKTRGQQVTLRCSSQSGHNTVSWYQQALGQGPQFIFQYYREEENGRGNFPPRFSGLQFPNYSSELNVNALELDDSALYLCACQLAGGPDTQYFGPGTRLTVL.

The rearrangement uses TRBV6-1 and TRBJ2-3; D is unresolved. Germline CDR1 reads MNHNS; CDR2 reads SASEGT. The CDR3 runs to 14 residues. Trimming removed 1 base from V and 2 bases from J, with 7 bases in between. CDR3 sequence: CASSEVKSTDTQYF. The CDR3 coding sequence is TGTGCCAGCAGTGAAGTTAAGTCCACAGATACGCAGTATTTT.

The rearrangement uses TRBV10-3 and TRBJ2-2; TRBD2 might be the D (5 bases). Germline V gene data show CDR1 as ENHRY and CDR2 as SYGVKD. V dropped 7 bases and J dropped 5 bases, with 17 bases sitting between them. CDR3 size: 15 residues. The CDR3 coding sequence is TGTGCCATCATGACCGGGAACCAAGGTACCGGGGAGCTGTTTTTT. This sequence encodes CAIMTGNQGTGELFF.

The genes are TRBV4-2 and TRBJ2-1, with D perhaps given as TRBD1 or TRBD2 (5 bases each). V dropped 1 base and J dropped 6 bases, with 16 bases sitting between them. This CDR3 has 16 amino acids. The germline gives CDR1 LGHNA, CDR2 YNFKEQ. CDR3 nucleotide sequence: TGTGCCAGCAGCCAAGCCCCCGGGGACCAATTCAATGAGCAGTTCTTC. Translating gives CASSQAPGDQFNEQFF.